The entry below describes one TCR beta chain. The source of the sample is a study of identifying expanded T cells in peripheral blood. Only in-frame clones appear in the TCRdb table, and some are missing; sequencing was by immunoSEQ multiplex PCR. Of roughly 90,000 clones in the sample, roughly 84% were seen once. The length of the CDR3 is 13 residues. V lost 4 bases and J 5 bases, leaving 11 bases between the germline ends. Germline V CDR1 and CDR2: MNHNS, SASEGT. V gene TRBV6-1 combines with J gene TRBJ1-2; no reliable D call. This sequence was found in a person aged 18 to 75 in good health. Input material: blood. This CDR3 is CASSAGIPYGYTF. CDR3 in DNA: TGTGCCAGCAGTGCAGGAATTCCTTATGGCTACACCTTC.